This T cell receptor (beta chain) was recovered during a study of blood T cell repertoires in COVID-19. The overall study: From T cells, B-cell-depleted T cells, or PBMCs came the material, which was cDNA or gDNA.

This CDR3 comprises 20 residues. The J segment lost 0 bases and the V segment lost 0 bases, leaving 12 bases of the junction unmatched. Germline lookup yields CDR1 LGHNA and CDR2 YSLEER. TCRdb keeps only in-frame clones here, not all; method: immunoSEQ multiplex PCR. The sample shows around 190,000 clones, under 85% of them seen only once. The sample was peripheral blood. The V gene is TRBV4-3, the J gene TRBJ2-7; 12 positions match TRBD2. This receptor was taken from a woman between 70 and 85 years old with COVID-19, enrolled during active disease. The CDR3 DNA reads TGCGCCAGCAGCCAAGATGTGCTAGCGGGAGGGCCTCAGAGCTCCTACGAGCAGTACTTC. Its translation is CASSQDVLAGGPQSSYEQYF.